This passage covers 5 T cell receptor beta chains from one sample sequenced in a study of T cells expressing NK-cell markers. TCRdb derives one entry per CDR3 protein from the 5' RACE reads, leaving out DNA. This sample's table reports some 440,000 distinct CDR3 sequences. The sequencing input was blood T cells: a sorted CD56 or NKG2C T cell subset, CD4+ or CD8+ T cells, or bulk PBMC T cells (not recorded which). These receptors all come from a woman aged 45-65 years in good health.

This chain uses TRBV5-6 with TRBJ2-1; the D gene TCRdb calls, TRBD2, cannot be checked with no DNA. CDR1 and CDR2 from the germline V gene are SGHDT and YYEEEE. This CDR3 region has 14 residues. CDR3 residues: CASSLNGPAIEQFF.

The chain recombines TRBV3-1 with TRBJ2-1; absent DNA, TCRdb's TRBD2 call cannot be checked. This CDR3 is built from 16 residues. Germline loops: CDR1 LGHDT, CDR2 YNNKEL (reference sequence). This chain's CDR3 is CASSQDLAGVGNEQFF.

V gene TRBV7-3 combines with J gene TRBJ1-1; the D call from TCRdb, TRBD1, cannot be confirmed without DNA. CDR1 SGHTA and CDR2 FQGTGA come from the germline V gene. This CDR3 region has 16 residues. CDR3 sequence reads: CASSLGQGRRNTEAFF.

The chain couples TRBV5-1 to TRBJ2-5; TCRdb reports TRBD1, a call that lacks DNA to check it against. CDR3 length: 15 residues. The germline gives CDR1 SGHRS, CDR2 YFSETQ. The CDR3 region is CASSLGTGVMETQYF.

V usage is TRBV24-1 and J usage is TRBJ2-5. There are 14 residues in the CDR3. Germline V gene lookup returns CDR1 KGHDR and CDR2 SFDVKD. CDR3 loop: CATSVTGIEETQYF.